Presented here are 20 T cell receptor beta chains from one specimen sequenced in a study of blood T cell repertoires in COVID-19 (dated by TCRdb to about 2020). Library generation was performed with the immunoSEQ multiplex PCR assay. TCRdb mirrors the immuneACCESS table, restricted to in-frame sequences. Some clones are absent from its copies; in checked studies, under half trace to an unresolved V gene, and the reason for the others is unknown. Counted in this sample were about 120,000 clones; around nine tenths of them appeared once. The top ten hold almost 0.9% of the sample. Sequencing was carried out using peripheral blood. The receptors shown here come from a woman between 45 and 65 years old with active or convalescent COVID-19.

J is TRBJ2-1 and V is TRBV20-1, with D possibly matching TRBD1 (6 bases). Between the trimmed V and J ends, which lost 3 bases and 0 bases, there was a span of 9 bases. The CDR3 is 14 amino acids. In germline, CDR1 is DFQATT, CDR2 SNEGSKA (reference sequence). CDR3 nucleotide sequence: TGCAGTGCTAGTCAGGGGAACTCCTACAATGAGCAGTTCTTC. Amino acids: CSASQGNSYNEQFF.

With regard to this clone: Other DNA variants within this sample encode the same CDR3. J is TRBJ2-7 and V is TRBV28; the D is unclear. CDR1 and CDR2 (germline): MDHEN, SYDVKM. Trimming pared 6 bases from V and 0 bases from J, leaving 9 bases between. There are 13 residues in the CDR3. The CDR3 coding sequence is TGTGCCAGCAGCCTCGGCGGCTCCTACGAGCAGTACTTC. Protein product: CASSLGGSYEQYF.

This rearrangement joins TRBV30 to TRBJ2-5; D is possibly TRBD2 (7 bases). CDR3 length: 15 amino acids. Germline V lookup: CDR1 GTSNPN, CDR2 SVGIG (reference sequence). V was shortened by 2 bases and J by 0 bases, with 13 bases between the two germline ends. As DNA, the CDR3 is TGTGCCTGGAGTTCGGGGGGCCCCTACCAAGAGACCCAGTACTTC. This codes for CAWSSGGPYQETQYF.

CDR3 residues: CARHGTGKTEAFF. In DNA, the CDR3 is TGTGCCCGGCATGGGACAGGGAAGACTGAAGCTTTCTTT. This chain links TRBV30 with TRBJ1-1; 9 bases align to TRBD1. Unmatched junction bases numbered 9, after V lost 8 bases and J lost 5 bases. CDR3 length: 13 residues. Germline V gene sequence: CDR1 GTSNPN, CDR2 SVGIG (reference sequence). The entire variable domain, with the rest obtained from reference TRBV30 and TRBJ1-1, is as follows: SQTIHQWPATLVQPVGSPLSLECTVEGTSNPNLYWYRQAAGRGLQLLFYSVGIGQISSEVPQNLSASRPQDRQFILSSKKLLLSDSGFYLCARHGTGKTEAFFGQGTRLTVV.

This chain connects TRBV13 to TRBJ2-1; 11 nucleotides line up with TRBD2. The germline V gene encodes CDR1 PRHDT and CDR2 FYEKMQ (reference sequence). The V segment lost 4 bases and the J segment 0 bases; nucleotides outside the gene matches: 5. The CDR3 has 17 residues. CDR3 nucleotides: TGTGCCAGCAGCTCCCTAGCGGGAGGCAGCTCCTACAATGAGCAGTTCTTC. Protein product: CASSSLAGGSSYNEQFF.

This clone was seen just once. The J gene is TRBJ2-5, the V gene TRBV19, with D possibly matching TRBD2 (5 bases). The CDR3 runs 14 residues. Germline-derived CDR1 and CDR2 are LNHDA and SQIVND (reference sequence). Trimming pared 6 bases from V and 3 bases from J, leaving 14 bases between. CDR3 bases: TGTGCCAGTAGCTCGGGGTATATGAAAGAGACCCAGTACTTC. Protein sequence: CASSSGYMKETQYF.

This rearrangement joins TRBV5-6 to TRBJ2-5; D might be TRBD2 (6 bases). Germline lookup yields CDR1 SGHDT and CDR2 YYEEEE. The CDR3 extends over 15 amino acids. V lost 4 bases to trimming and J lost 2 bases, with 15 bases between them. CDR3 sequence (DNA): TGTGCCAGCAGCCCCCTGGGGAGGAGTCAAGAGACCCAGTACTTC. Its translation: CASSPLGRSQETQYF.

The V and J genes are TRBV5-4 and TRBJ2-7; 9 bases line up with TRBD1. The junction had 6 bases not matched to a gene; V was cut back by 1 base and J by 4 bases. This CDR3 has 15 residues. The germline CDR1 and CDR2 sequences are SGHNT and YYREEE (reference sequence). The CDR3 bases are TGTGCCAGCAGCTTGCCCGGGACAGGGTTGTACGAGCAGTACTTC. It is translated as CASSLPGTGLYEQYF.

This chain joins TRBV28 and TRBJ2-4; D gene ambiguous. The CDR3 consists of 15 residues. Trimming removed 5 bases from V and 1 base from J, with 12 bases in between. Germline CDR1 and CDR2: MDHEN and SYDVKM. The CDR3 sequence: CASSRFNKAKNIQYF. The CDR3 DNA is TGTGCCAGCAGTCGGTTCAATAAGGCCAAAAACATTCAGTACTTC.

The V call is TRBV2, the J call TRBJ2-3; 13 bases are a match to TRBD2. The length of the CDR3 is 12 residues. Germline CDR1 and CDR2: SNHLY and FYNNEI. Losses at the gene ends were 6 bases for V and 14 bases for J; bases not matched to a gene: 5. CDR3 sequence (DNA): TGTGCCAGCAGCCGAGGACTAGCGGGAGTGTATTTT. It specifies CASSRGLAGVYF. Drawing the rest from reference TRBV2 and TRBJ2-3, the complete variable domain is EPEVTQTPSHQVTQMGQEVILRCVPISNHLYFYWYRQILGQKVEFLVSFYNNEISEKSEIFDDQFSVERPDGSNFTLKIRSTKLEDSAMYFCASSRGLAGVYFGPGTRLTVL.

The chain recombines TRBV18 with TRBJ1-1; D gene uncertain. Germline V gene lookup returns CDR1 KGHSH and CDR2 LQKENI. Trimming took 4 bases from V and 1 from J, leaving 10 bases between them. The CDR3 extends over 14 amino acids. CDR3 sequence reads: CASSQQQKNTEAFF. CDR3 nucleotides: TGTGCCAGCTCACAACAACAGAAGAACACTGAAGCTTTCTTT.

The chain joins TRBV7-3 to TRBJ2-3, with TRBD1 as a possible D gene (5 bases). Germline V gene lookup returns CDR1 SGHTA and CDR2 FQGTGA. The CDR3 has 14 amino acids. Trimming cost V 5 bases and J 1 base, with 10 bases left between them. In nucleotides, the CDR3 is TGTGCCAGCAGCCCTCTAGGGGGCACAGATACGCAGTATTTT. Translating it yields CASSPLGGTDTQYF.

This chain uses TRBV10-1 with TRBJ1-1; perhaps TRBD1 as D (5 bases). Germline CDR1 and CDR2: WNHNN and SYGVQD (reference sequence). V was trimmed by 6 bases and J by 3 bases, leaving 20 bases between them. The CDR3 covers 16 residues. The DNA for the CDR3 is TGCGCCAGCAGAACCCACCCAAGGGGCAGAGACACTGAAGCTTTCTTT. Protein product: CASRTHPRGRDTEAFF.

V is TRBV3-1 (or the pseudogene TRBV3-2) and J is TRBJ2-1; possible D gene TRBD1, 5 bases. V gave up 0 bases and J gave up 0 bases, with 9 bases separating them. The CDR3 sequence is 16 residues long. CDR1 is LGHDT, CDR2 YNNKEL, per germline (reference sequence). The CDR3 nucleotides read TGTGCCAGCAGCCAAGATACCAGGGCCTCCTACAATGAGCAGTTCTTC. Translating it yields CASSQDTRASYNEQFF.

The rearrangement links TRBV7-3 to TRBJ2-1; tentatively, D is TRBD1 (5 bases). V was clipped by 5 bases and J by 8 bases, with 22 bases between them. The CDR3 runs 16 residues. Germline V gene lookup returns CDR1 SGHTA and CDR2 FQGTGA. This chain's CDR3 is CASSASRTPSLDEQFF. The CDR3, as DNA: TGTGCCAGCAGCGCGAGTCGGACACCCTCTTTGGATGAGCAGTTCTTC.

The J gene is TRBJ2-5, the V gene TRBV7-8; 11 nucleotides agree with TRBD2. CDR1 is SGHVS and CDR2 is FQNEAQ in the germline V gene. V shed 7 bases and J 5 bases; nucleotides not matched to a gene: 18. The CDR3 is made up of 18 amino acids. The CDR3 region has the DNA TGTGCCAGCACCCTCGTGGGTAGCGGGAGGGCCTTGGGGGAGACCCAGTACTTC. Its protein product is CASTLVGSGRALGETQYF.

The chain couples TRBV7-2 to TRBJ2-6, with TRBD1 matching over 8 bases. Per the germline V gene, CDR1 is SGHTA and CDR2 is FQGNSA. The CDR3 is made up of 15 amino acids. V trimming: 6 bases; J trimming: 2 bases; junction bases outside the gene matches: 3. In DNA, the CDR3 is TGTGCCAGCAGACTACAGGGGGCTGGGGCCAACGTCCTGACTTTC. It is translated as CASRLQGAGANVLTF.

The chain employs TRBV9 and TRBJ1-3, with D maybe TRBD1 (6 bases). Germline V gives CDR1 SGDLS, CDR2 YYNGEE. The CDR3 has 14 residues. Between the trimmed V and J ends, which lost 0 bases and 2 bases, there was a span of 6 bases. CDR3 protein: CASSVGTAGNTIYF. The CDR3, as DNA: TGTGCCAGCAGCGTAGGGACAGCTGGAAACACCATATATTTT. Full variable domain (rest looked up from reference TRBV9 and TRBJ1-3): DSGVTQTPKHLITATGQRVTLRCSPRSGDLSVYWYQQSLDQGLQFLIQYYNGEERAKGNILERFSAQQFPDLHSELNLSSLELGDSALYFCASSVGTAGNTIYFGEGSWLTVV.

This chain connects TRBV9 to TRBJ2-3; tentative D call: TRBD2 (5 bases). Trimming removed 0 bases from V and 2 bases from J, with 7 bases in between. Germline CDR1 reads SGDLS; CDR2 reads YYNGEE. The CDR3 runs 14 residues. CDR3 amino acids: CASSVGGPTDTQYF. The CDR3 DNA is TGTGCCAGCAGCGTAGGAGGGCCCACAGATACGCAGTATTTT.

The chain links TRBV28 to TRBJ2-3; 11 bases are shared with TRBD2. In germline, CDR1 is MDHEN, CDR2 SYDVKM. Trimming took 4 bases from V and 4 from J; bases not matched to a gene: 4. The CDR3 is 15 amino acids. CDR3 loop: CASSYVSGRADTQYF. The CDR3 nucleotides read TGTGCCAGCAGTTACGTTAGCGGGAGGGCAGATACGCAGTATTTT.